Below are 30 T cell receptor beta chains sequenced from a single sample in a study of T cell repertoires in cytomegalovirus infection (dated by TCRdb to the late 2010s). The treatment or condition label of this sample denotes: in vitro stimulation with specific CMV peptide epitopes to enrich CMV-specific T cells. These TCRs' antigens remain unknown. Sequenced using an Illumina HiSeq 1500. TCRdb applied fastp at Q25 and MiXCR to the public reads, then kept only in-frame beta chains. Duplicate CDR3 protein sequences are folded into a single record with the most common DNA and genes. Here the sample has around 540,000 distinct CDR3 sequences; around a third occur a single time. 17% of the sample lies in the top ten. The sequencing here drew on cultured PBMCs, taken from culture after CMV antigen stimulation. The source is a human donor in good health (CMV status not recorded). Some clones in this sample may be carry-over from other donors' samples.

The genes are TRBV19 and TRBJ1-5; D remains unclear. The CDR3 totals 13 residues. Looked up from germline, CDR1 is LNHDA and CDR2 is SQIVND (reference sequence). V dropped 6 bases and J dropped 7 bases, with 13 bases sitting between them. This CDR3 reads CASSDGREQPQHF. The CDR3 DNA reads TGTGCCAGTAGCGACGGGAGGGAACAGCCCCAGCATTTT.

The chain combines TRBV4-1 with TRBJ2-1; D possibly matches TRBD1 or TRBD2 (5 bases each). The V end lost 1 base, the J end lost 5 bases, and 18 bases lay between the germline ends. The germline V gene has CDR1 MGHRA and CDR2 YSYEKL. The CDR3 loop spans 17 amino acids. This CDR3 reads CASSQASLRMGDNEQFF. The CDR3 nucleotides are TGCGCCAGCAGCCAAGCGTCCTTGCGGATGGGGGACAATGAGCAGTTCTTC.

This clonotype was seen many times. The chain combines TRBV7-2 with TRBJ2-4; D might be TRBD1 (6 bases). Trimming left V 4 bases short and J 1 base short, with 17 bases between. The CDR3 spans 17 residues. Germline lookup yields CDR1 SGHTA and CDR2 FQGNSA. The CDR3 here is CASSSQTGTVAKNIQYF. The CDR3 DNA follows: TGTGCCAGCAGCTCTCAAACAGGGACGGTGGCCAAAAACATTCAGTACTTC.

There are a few counts of this clonotype. The V gene is TRBV12-5, the J gene TRBJ2-3, with 7 bases fitting TRBD2. Germline V CDR1 and CDR2: LGHNT, FRNRAP. This CDR3 contains 14 residues. V was pared by 4 bases and J by 6 bases, with 7 bases of the junction left unmatched. In DNA form, the CDR3 reads TGTGCTAGTGGTTCGCAGCGGCGGGAGGATACGCAGTATTTT. Amino acids: CASGSQRREDTQYF.

In DNA form, the CDR3 reads TGTGCCAGCAGCTTCACCGGGAATACCTACGAGCAGTACTTC. This encodes CASSFTGNTYEQYF. This chain uses TRBV7-9 with TRBJ2-7; D possibly corresponds to TRBD2 (5 bases). V dropped 3 bases and J dropped 2 bases, with 11 bases sitting between them. The CDR3 has 14 amino acids. Germline values: CDR1 SEHNR, CDR2 FQNEAQ (reference sequence).

This clonotype was counted between two and nine times. This sequence joins TRBV7-9 and TRBJ1-1; possible D gene TRBD1, 5 bases. Germline loops: CDR1 SEHNR, CDR2 FQNEAQ (reference sequence). The V gene lost 0 bases and the J gene lost 0 bases, with 17 bases spanning the gap. The CDR3 covers 18 residues. The CDR3: CASSLARGGVTLNTEAFF. CDR3 DNA: TGTGCCAGCAGCTTAGCGCGGGGAGGGGTCACACTGAACACTGAAGCTTTCTTT.

This chain connects TRBV4-1 to TRBJ2-1, with D possibly matching TRBD2 (6 bases). Trimming took 2 bases from V and 0 from J, leaving 11 bases between them. Germline V CDR1 and CDR2: MGHRA, YSYEKL. This CDR3 is built from 16 residues. The CDR3 DNA reads as TGCGCCAGCAGCCAACGTCGGGGGAGCTCCTACAATGAGCAGTTCTTC. Residues: CASSQRRGSSYNEQFF.

This clonotype was detected only a few times. Germline and junction disagree at one end, which may indicate a read error. The genes are TRBV11-2 and TRBJ2-7; tentative D call: TRBD1 (7 bases). The germline V gene encodes CDR1 SGHAT and CDR2 FQNNGV. The CDR3 extends over 14 amino acids. In DNA, the CDR3 is TGTGCCAGCAGCTTAGATCGCGCGGGACAGCGACGAAACTTC. It yields the protein CASSLDRAGQRRNF.

V is TRBV27 and J is TRBJ2-1, with TRBD2 identical over 11 bases. Germline CDR1 is MNHEY and CDR2 is SMNVEV (reference sequence). This CDR3 is built from 15 residues. V dropped 5 bases and J dropped 6; count of bases not matched to a gene: 6. The CDR3 nucleotides are TGTGCCAGCAGTAAAGGACTAGCGGGTAGCAATGAGCAGTTCTTC. Translation: CASSKGLAGSNEQFF.

This clonotype was detected ten times or more. The gene calls are TRBV7-2 and TRBJ2-1, with unresolved D. CDR1 SGHTA and CDR2 FQGNSA come from the germline V gene. The CDR3 sequence is 14 residues long. The V gene lost 5 bases and the J gene lost 0 bases, with 8 bases spanning the gap. In DNA, the CDR3 is TGTGCCAGCAGCCCTCGTTACTCCTACAATGAGCAGTTCTTC. This translates into CASSPRYSYNEQFF.

This clonotype was counted only a few times. This chain uses TRBV7-8 with TRBJ2-3; D remains unclear. Germline CDR1 SGHVS, CDR2 FQNEAQ. This CDR3 spans 16 amino acids. Trimming stripped 0 bases from V and 0 bases from J, with 10 bases between. CDR3 nucleotides: TGTGCCAGCAGCTTAGCGCCGGCAGGCAGCACAGATACGCAGTATTTT. Translated, it gives CASSLAPAGSTDTQYF.

V and J are TRBV28 and TRBJ2-2, with D unresolved. CDR1 MDHEN and CDR2 SYDVKM come from the germline V gene. V dropped 7 bases and J dropped 0 bases, with 12 bases sitting between them. The CDR3 spans 15 residues. The CDR3 bases are TGTGCCAGCATTTCTGACATTACGAACACCGGGGAGCTGTTTTTT. The encoded protein is CASISDITNTGELFF.

The sample holds a few counts of this clonotype. The chain carries TRBV5-1 and TRBJ2-1; the match to TRBD2 covers 7 bases. The junction had 1 base not matched to a gene; V was cut back by 0 bases and J by 10 bases. This CDR3 region has 12 residues. The germline gives CDR1 SGHRS, CDR2 YFSETQ. CDR3 amino acids: CASSLEAGEQFF. The CDR3 DNA is TGCGCCAGCAGCTTGGAAGCGGGAGAGCAGTTCTTC. Looking up the rest from reference TRBV5-1 and TRBJ2-1 gives the full variable domain: KAGVTQTPRYLIKTRGQQVTLSCSPISGHRSVSWYQQTPGQGLQFLFEYFSETQRNKGNFPGRFSGRQFSNSRSEMNVSTLELGDSALYLCASSLEAGEQFFGPGTRLTVL.

This clonotype was seen only a few times. CDR3 nucleotides: TGTGCCACCAGTGATTTGCGTGGCTACACCTTC. It specifies CATSDLRGYTF. V usage is TRBV24-1 and J usage is TRBJ1-2; D remains unclear. The germline V and J ends were trimmed by 0 bases and 7 bases, with 2 bases remaining between them. From germline, CDR1 is KGHDR and CDR2 SFDVKD. This CDR3 contains 11 residues.

V and J are TRBV6-2 or TRBV6-3 and TRBJ2-7; D is ambiguous. V was clipped by 5 bases and J by 3 bases, with 11 bases between them. CDR3 length equals 13 residues. From germline, CDR1 is MNHEY and CDR2 SVGEGT. CDR3 sequence: CASSPRPSYEQYF. As DNA, the CDR3 is TGTGCCAGCAGTCCAAGGCCGAGCTACGAGCAGTACTTC.

V and J are TRBV12-3 or TRBV12-4 and TRBJ2-3, with 11 bases that match TRBD2. CDR3 length equals 16 residues. After removal of 1 base from V and 4 bases from J, the junction contained 4 bases not matched to a gene. The CDR3 reads CASSLEASGRPDTQYF. The CDR3 nucleotides are TGTGCCAGCAGTTTAGAGGCTAGCGGGAGGCCAGATACGCAGTATTTT.

The chain joins TRBV20-1 to TRBJ1-2, with D hard to call. In germline, CDR1 is DFQATT, CDR2 SNEGSKA (reference sequence). V shed 8 bases and J shed 8 bases, with 21 bases lying between them. The CDR3 runs 13 residues. CDR3 coding DNA: TGCAGTATCGGACTGCTTCGTCGGGTGGGCTACACCTTC. Encoded protein: CSIGLLRRVGYTF.

This chain connects TRBV29-1 to TRBJ1-1; 8 nucleotides agree with TRBD1. Germline lookup yields CDR1 SQVTM and CDR2 ANQGSEA. Trimming cost V 7 bases and J 1 base; bases outside gene matches: 11. This CDR3 has 15 residues. The CDR3 protein is CSAWSTGTGNTEAFF. As DNA, the CDR3 is TGCAGCGCGTGGTCAACCGGGACAGGGAACACTGAAGCTTTCTTT.

This clonotype was detected a few times. The chain is built from TRBV7-2 and TRBJ2-1; 7 nucleotides line up with TRBD2. Germline trimming cut 7 bases from V and 2 bases from J; bases unmatched to any gene: 17. The CDR3 is 18 amino acids. In germline, CDR1 is SGHTA, CDR2 FQGNSA. For the CDR3, the DNA is TGTGCCAGCACTATAGTTGGGTGGGGAGGGGAGACCTACAATGAGCAGTTCTTC. Translating it yields CASTIVGWGGETYNEQFF.

This clonotype was seen a handful of times. The chain recombines TRBV6-2 or TRBV6-3 with TRBJ2-1; 12 bases are a match to TRBD2. Trimming removed 5 bases from V and 0 bases from J; junction bases left unmatched: 2. The CDR3 has 16 residues. Germline V lookup: CDR1 MNHEY, CDR2 SVGEGT. CDR3 amino acids: CASSRLAGDSYNEQFF. The CDR3 DNA is TGTGCCAGCAGTAGACTAGCGGGAGACTCCTACAATGAGCAGTTCTTC.

The count of this clonotype is one. The genes are TRBV5-4 and TRBJ2-3, with 10 bases fitting TRBD2. Per the germline V gene, CDR1 is SGHNT and CDR2 is YYREEE (reference sequence). J gave up 0 bases and V 0 bases, and 4 bases lay outside the gene matches. CDR3 size: 17 residues. CDR3 region: CASSLGLAGPSTDTQYF. In nucleotides, the CDR3 is TGTGCCAGCAGCTTGGGACTAGCGGGTCCTAGCACAGATACGCAGTATTTT.

This rearrangement joins TRBV28 to TRBJ2-1; 13 bases line up with TRBD2. CDR3 length: 18 amino acids. V dropped 6 bases and J dropped 3; count of bases not matched to a gene: 11. Germline CDR1 and CDR2: MDHEN and SYDVKM. CDR3 DNA: TGTGCCAGCAGCCCTACGGGACTAGCGGGAACAATCTACAATGAGCAGTTCTTC. Its translation: CASSPTGLAGTIYNEQFF.

This clonotype was recorded a few times. The genes are TRBV7-2 and TRBJ2-1; TRBD2 agrees at 12 bases. CDR1 and CDR2 from the germline V gene are SGHTA and FQGNSA. The junction had 6 bases not matched to a gene; V was cut back by 4 bases and J by 2 bases. The CDR3 is 17 amino acids. CDR3 in DNA: TGTGCCAGCAGCTCAGCGACTAGCGGGAGTACCTACAATGAGCAGTTCTTC. It is translated as CASSSATSGSTYNEQFF. Combining the CDR3 with reference TRBV7-2 and TRBJ2-1 gives the whole variable domain GAGVSQSPSNKVTEKGKDVELRCDPISGHTALYWYRQSLGQGLEFLIYFQGNSAPDKSGLPSDRFSAERTGGSVSTLTIQRTQQEDSAVYLCASSSATSGSTYNEQFFGPGTRLTVL.

The table lists this clonotype with a few counts. V is TRBV7-2 and J is TRBJ2-1, with a tentative D call TRBD2 (6 bases). Germline values: CDR1 SGHTA, CDR2 FQGNSA. Between the trimmed V and J ends, which lost 7 bases and 3 bases, there was a span of 16 bases. The CDR3 extends over 15 amino acids. The CDR3 spells CASNSGTSVYNEQFF. DNA of the CDR3: TGTGCCAGCAACTCAGGGACTTCGGTCTACAATGAGCAGTTCTTC.

With regard to this clonotype: A clone one base away is much larger, so this may be a read error. The CDR3 spells CASTKSAQDSAALHF. The CDR3 region has the DNA TGTGCCAGCACCAAATCCGCACAAGACTCGGCAGCCCTCCACTTT. This rearrangement joins TRBV7-2 to TRBJ1-6; no clear D. The germline V gene has CDR1 SGHTA and CDR2 FQGNSA. The length of the CDR3 is 15 residues. Trimming took off 7 bases at V and 14 bases at J, with 24 bases between the two ends.

A few counts support this clonotype. The chain links TRBV11-2 to TRBJ2-3; TRBD2 matches at 11 bases. V trimming: 5 bases; J trimming: 1 base; junction bases outside the gene matches: 2. Germline assignment: CDR1 SGHAT and CDR2 FQNNGV. The CDR3 has 15 amino acids. The CDR3 coding sequence is TGTGCCAGCAGCATACTAGCGGGAGGCACAGATACGCAGTATTTT. Its protein product is CASSILAGGTDTQYF.

The V and J genes are TRBV6-5 and TRBJ2-3; D gene unclear. CDR1 and CDR2 from the germline V gene are MNHEY and SVGAGI. Trimming removed 0 bases from V and 5 bases from J, with 12 bases in between. The CDR3 has 15 residues. The CDR3 DNA follows: TGTGCCAGCAGTTACTCGCTGGCCCAAATAGATACGCAGTATTTT. This encodes CASSYSLAQIDTQYF.

The V and J genes are TRBV7-2 and TRBJ2-1; no clear D gene. Germline values: CDR1 SGHTA, CDR2 FQGNSA. The ends were cut back, 5 bases at V and 2 bases at J, with 10 bases in the middle. The CDR3 is 14 amino acids. For the CDR3, the DNA is TGTGCCAGCAGCCAGACCCCCCCCTACAATGAGCAGTTCTTC. Its translation: CASSQTPPYNEQFF. The full variable domain, rest sourced from reference TRBV7-2 and TRBJ2-1, is GAGVSQSPSNKVTEKGKDVELRCDPISGHTALYWYRQSLGQGLEFLIYFQGNSAPDKSGLPSDRFSAERTGGSVSTLTIQRTQQEDSAVYLCASSQTPPYNEQFFGPGTRLTVL.

The chain links TRBV27 to TRBJ2-7; either TRBD1 or TRBD2 may supply D (5 bases each). CDR1 is MNHEY and CDR2 is SMNVEV in the germline V gene (reference sequence). V shed 5 bases and J shed 0 bases, with 14 bases lying between them. The CDR3 is 15 amino acids. The CDR3 loop is CASSPLGRSSYEQYF. CDR3 nucleotide sequence: TGTGCCAGCAGTCCCCTGGGACGCAGCTCCTACGAGCAGTACTTC.

The chain recombines TRBV6-2 or TRBV6-3 with TRBJ2-3, with D unclear. The CDR3 contains 17 residues. CDR1 is MNHEY, CDR2 SVGEGT, per germline. V lost 0 bases and J lost 2, with 15 bases in between. The CDR3 reads CASSYSILRATTDTQYF. DNA for the CDR3: TGTGCCAGCAGTTACTCGATTCTTCGGGCGACCACAGATACGCAGTATTTT.